Listed here are 20 T cell receptor beta chains from one sample, sequenced in a study of blood T cell repertoires in COVID-19. Data came from immunoSEQ multiplex PCR; TCRdb stores just in-frame clones and leaves some out. The data show about 440,000 clones, with roughly 91% seen just once and 4% to 5.5% held by the top ten. Input material: peripheral blood. The source is a woman under 40 with acute or convalescent COVID-19.

This clone was seen ten or more times. This chain uses TRBV7-2 with TRBJ1-1, with D unresolved. The length of the CDR3 is 14 residues. V was clipped by 1 base and J by 1 base, with 7 bases between them. The germline CDR1 and CDR2 sequences are SGHTA and FQGNSA. The CDR3, as DNA: TGTGCCAGCAGCTTAGGTCACACGAACACTGAAGCTTTCTTT. Its translation: CASSLGHTNTEAFF.

As concerns this clone: Distinct nucleotide sequences in the sample also encode this CDR3. The rearrangement joins TRBV5-1 to TRBJ2-1; unclear D gene. V lost 0 bases and J 7 bases, leaving 5 bases between the germline ends. The CDR3 is made up of 12 amino acids. Germline V gene data show CDR1 as SGHRS and CDR2 as YFSETQ. This CDR3 is CASSLAGNEQFF. The DNA for the CDR3 is TGCGCCAGCAGCTTGGCAGGTAATGAGCAGTTCTTC.

The chain links TRBV5-4 to TRBJ2-3; TRBD2 aligns across 15 bases. From germline, CDR1 is SGHNT and CDR2 YYREEE (reference sequence). CDR3 length: 19 amino acids. After removal of 0 bases from V and 2 bases from J, the junction contained 7 bases not matched to a gene. CDR3 sequence (DNA): TGTGCCAGCAGCTTGGGGGGACTAGCGGGGGGTCCCTCCACAGATACGCAGTATTTT. It specifies CASSLGGLAGGPSTDTQYF.

The J gene is TRBJ2-1, the V gene TRBV6-6; 9 bases map to TRBD1. CDR3 length equals 17 residues. V shed 5 bases, J shed 4 bases, and the junction held 12 bases outside the gene matches. Per the germline V gene, CDR1 is MNHNY and CDR2 is SVGAGI (reference sequence). The CDR3 reads CASSPPGGDRVYNEQFF. In nucleotides, the CDR3 is TGTGCCAGCAGTCCACCTGGCGGGGACAGGGTTTACAATGAGCAGTTCTTC.

The chain has TRBV10-1 and TRBJ1-1, with 7 bases matching TRBD1. Germline V gene sequence: CDR1 WNHNN, CDR2 SYGVQD (reference sequence). The V gene end was trimmed by 5 bases and the J gene end by 0 bases; junction bases not matched to a gene: 3. The CDR3 covers 14 residues. The CDR3 sequence is CASSFGTVNTEAFF. CDR3 nucleotides: TGCGCCAGCAGTTTCGGGACAGTGAACACTGAAGCTTTCTTT.

The chain employs TRBV11-2 and TRBJ2-5, with 8 nucleotides matching TRBD1. Trimming took 2 bases from V and 5 from J; bases not matched to a gene: 13. Germline CDR1 is SGHAT and CDR2 is FQNNGV. CDR3 size: 17 residues. For the CDR3, the DNA is TGTGCCAGCAGCTTACCCCCGACAGGGGAATATTGGGAGACCCAGTACTTC. This gives the protein CASSLPPTGEYWETQYF.

The J gene is TRBJ2-1, the V gene TRBV19, with TRBD1 matching over 10 bases. The length of the CDR3 is 15 residues. Trimming removed 5 bases from V and 6 bases from J; junction bases left unmatched: 7. Germline V gives CDR1 LNHDA, CDR2 SQIVND (reference sequence). The DNA for the CDR3 is TGTGCCAGTAGTCTCGACAGGGGGCCGGGCAATGAGCAGTTCTTC. It translates to CASSLDRGPGNEQFF.

This clone showed up just once. The rearrangement links TRBV27 to TRBJ2-1; D call uncertain. Between the trimmed V and J ends, which lost 3 bases and 8 bases, there was a span of 8 bases. Germline lookup yields CDR1 MNHEY and CDR2 SMNVEV (reference sequence). The CDR3 is 12 residues long. This CDR3 reads CASSFIGDEQFF. The CDR3 bases are TGTGCCAGCAGTTTTATAGGAGATGAGCAGTTCTTC.

The V and J genes are TRBV28 and TRBJ2-5; a weak D match, TRBD1 (5 bases). Trimming took 7 bases from V and 5 from J, leaving 14 bases between them. This CDR3 is built from 13 residues. CDR1 is MDHEN and CDR2 is SYDVKM in the germline V gene. As DNA, the CDR3 is TGTGCCAGCACCCTCCAGGGTGTGGAGACCCAGTACTTC. Translating gives CASTLQGVETQYF.

The V gene is TRBV3-1 (or the pseudogene TRBV3-2), the J gene TRBJ1-1; TRBD1 might be the D (5 bases). This CDR3 has 12 residues. The germline V and J ends were trimmed by 4 bases and 11 bases, with 14 bases remaining between them. Germline V gene sequence: CDR1 LGHDT, CDR2 YNNKEL (reference sequence). The CDR3 is CASSRGDWGAFF. The DNA for the CDR3 is TGTGCCAGCAGCCGGGGGGATTGGGGGGCTTTCTTT.

The CDR3 DNA follows: TGTGCCAGTGCGGGCCTCACAGATACGCAGTATTTT. This encodes CASAGLTDTQYF. The rearrangement links TRBV11-2 to TRBJ2-3; possibly TRBD2 for D (5 bases). The CDR3 length is 12 residues. V was cut by 9 bases and J by 2 bases, with 9 bases left in between. Germline V CDR1 and CDR2: SGHAT, FQNNGV. Full variable domain (remainder filled in from reference TRBV11-2 and TRBJ2-3): EAGVAQSPRYKIIEKRQSVAFWCNPISGHATLYWYQQILGQGPKLLIQFQNNGVVDDSQLPKDRFSAERLKGVDSTLKIQPAKLEDSAVYLCASAGLTDTQYFGPGTRLTVL.

The V and J genes are TRBV3-1 (or the pseudogene TRBV3-2) and TRBJ2-7; 9 bases agree with TRBD2. Per germline, CDR1 LGHDT and CDR2 YNNKEL (reference sequence). This CDR3 contains 13 residues. The J segment lost 10 bases and the V segment lost 2 bases, leaving 6 bases of the junction unmatched. CDR3 DNA sequence: TGTGCCAGCAGCCAATCGGGCGGGGGGGCCCAGTACTTC. Protein sequence: CASSQSGGGAQYF.

The rearrangement links TRBV19 to TRBJ1-2; 8 positions match TRBD1. The CDR3 consists of 15 residues. Germline V gene data show CDR1 as LNHDA and CDR2 as SQIVND (reference sequence). Unmatched junction bases numbered 7, after V lost 3 bases and J lost 4 bases. CDR3 loop: CASSIPPTGAYGYTF. The DNA of the CDR3 is TGTGCCAGTAGTATCCCTCCGACAGGGGCCTATGGCTACACCTTC.

The V and J genes are TRBV9 and TRBJ2-5, with D possibly being TRBD2 (6 bases). The germline V gene encodes CDR1 SGDLS and CDR2 YYNGEE. Trimming pared 1 base from V and 3 bases from J, leaving 10 bases between. This CDR3 contains 14 residues. CDR3 protein: CASSVMSGEETQYF. CDR3 coding DNA: TGTGCCAGCAGCGTAATGTCGGGGGAAGAGACCCAGTACTTC.

The chain carries TRBV21-1 and TRBJ1-1; the D call in the table, TRBD1, was not verified against the DNA. TRBV21-1 is termed a pseudogene. The CDR3 is 15 residues long. For the CDR3, the DNA is TGTGCCAGCAGCGGACGCAGGGTGGGGAACACTGAAGCTTTCTTT. As protein: CASSGRRVGNTEAFF.

This sequence joins TRBV4-1 and TRBJ2-3, with D possibly being TRBD2 (6 bases). V was pared by 4 bases and J by 1 base, with 18 bases between. Germline V CDR1 and CDR2: MGHRA, YSYEKL. The length of the CDR3 is 17 residues. CDR3 sequence: CASSLGDGGRGTDTQYF. CDR3 sequence (DNA): TGCGCCAGCAGCCTAGGGGACGGAGGGCGCGGCACAGATACGCAGTATTTT.

The V call is TRBV2, the J call TRBJ1-4, with D unclear. Germline CDR1 is SNHLY and CDR2 is FYNNEI. CDR3 size: 12 residues. Trimming shortened V by 6 bases and J by 8 bases, and 10 bases separated the two germline ends. The CDR3 coding sequence is TGTGCCAGCAGAAGTATTGGCGAAAAACTGTTTTTT. Amino acid sequence: CASRSIGEKLFF.

This sequence joins TRBV9 and TRBJ1-1; TRBD1 agrees at 7 bases. Germline CDR1 is SGDLS and CDR2 is YYNGEE. With 4 bases clipped from V and 1 base from J, the junction kept 7 bases outside the gene matches. The CDR3 loop spans 15 amino acids. CDR3 sequence reads: CASSPRQGWNTEAFF. For the CDR3, the DNA is TGTGCCAGCAGCCCCCGACAGGGATGGAACACTGAAGCTTTCTTT. Full variable domain (outside the CDR3, taken from reference TRBV9 and TRBJ1-1): DSGVTQTPKHLITATGQRVTLRCSPRSGDLSVYWYQQSLDQGLQFLIQYYNGEERAKGNILERFSAQQFPDLHSELNLSSLELGDSALYFCASSPRQGWNTEAFFGQGTRLTVV.

The chain employs TRBV29-1 and TRBJ1-2; D remains unclear. This CDR3 contains 13 residues. In germline, CDR1 is SQVTM, CDR2 ANQGSEA. V shed 6 bases and J shed 4 bases, with 15 bases lying between them. CDR3: CSVHRLSPYGYTF. CDR3 coding DNA: TGCAGCGTCCATAGACTGTCCCCCTATGGCTACACCTTC.

The gene calls are TRBV24-1 and TRBJ2-3, with D perhaps TRBD1 (5 bases). The CDR3 length is 17 residues. Looked up from germline, CDR1 is KGHDR and CDR2 is SFDVKD. The V gene lost 1 base and the J gene lost 5 bases, with 18 bases spanning the gap. DNA for the CDR3: TGTGCCACCAGTGATTTCTCGTTGGGCCCCCAGGGAGATACGCAGTATTTT. Translating gives CATSDFSLGPQGDTQYF.